This T cell receptor (beta chain) was sequenced for a study of T-cell memory formation after mild COVID-19. V was pared by 6 bases and J by 1 base, with 0 bases of the junction left unmatched. Looked up from germline, CDR1 is SGHTA and CDR2 is FQGTGA. The CDR3 covers 14 residues. This clonotype has a handful of counts. Libraries for TCRalpha and TCRbeta carried sample barcodes and unique molecular identifiers via 5'RACE. Via MiXCR, TCRdb re-called the 5' RACE reads, giving one row per CDR3 protein. The sample gives approximately 180,000 distinct CDR3 sequences, 16% of which show up once; roughly 1.9% is in the top ten.

Material for sequencing was PBMCs or a T cell subset sorted from them (not recorded which). This rearrangement joins TRBV7-3 to TRBJ2-3; 11 bases map to TRBD2. This TCR was recovered from an adult woman who had mild COVID-19 (a few samples of this study predate the infection). Cell type and time point are not known. CDR3 loop: CASRLAGGTDTQYF. The DNA for the CDR3 is TGTGCCAGCAGACTAGCGGGGGGCACAGATACGCAGTATTTT.